This TCR beta chain was obtained from a study of T cells in Graves' hyperthyroidism and ophthalmopathy. With a duration under 2 months, the hyperthyroidism was newly diagnosed in patients aged 18 to 65. Amplified TCR beta CDR3 regions came from RNA transcripts. Initially, a first-round RT-PCR of the TCR CDR3 employed the HTBI primer set. TCRdb re-analysed the multiplex PCR reads in MiXCR, keeping a single row per CDR3 protein. This table holds under 350,000 distinct CDR3 sequences, about 18% found once. This clonotype has ten or more counts. Its antigen is unknown. Whole-study findings and limits: The model's output predicted ophthalmopathy at a median of about 5.9 months prior to onset.

The germline V gene encodes CDR1 SNHLY and CDR2 FYNNEI. Trimming shortened V by 6 bases and J by 5 bases, and 20 bases separated the two germline ends. This CDR3 region has 16 residues. The chain employs TRBV2 and TRBJ1-5; possibly TRBD1 for D (6 bases). Sequenced material: blood. The clonotype was recovered from a woman in her forties or fifties with Graves' hyperthyroidism. The CDR3 here is CASRDILGGGYQPQHF. The CDR3 nucleotides are TGTGCCAGCAGAGACATCCTAGGAGGGGGGTATCAGCCCCAGCATTTT.